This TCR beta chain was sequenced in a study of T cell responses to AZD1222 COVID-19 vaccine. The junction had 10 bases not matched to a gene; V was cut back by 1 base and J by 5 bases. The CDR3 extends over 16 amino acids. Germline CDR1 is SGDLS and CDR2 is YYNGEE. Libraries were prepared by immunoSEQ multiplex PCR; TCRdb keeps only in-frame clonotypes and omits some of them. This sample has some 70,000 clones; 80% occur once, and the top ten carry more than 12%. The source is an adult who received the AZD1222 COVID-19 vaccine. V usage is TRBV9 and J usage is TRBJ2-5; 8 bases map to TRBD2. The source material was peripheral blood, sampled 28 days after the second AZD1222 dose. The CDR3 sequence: CASSVYSGGAGETQYF. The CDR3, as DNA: TGTGCCAGCAGCGTATACAGCGGGGGCGCGGGGGAGACCCAGTACTTC.